The source of this T cell receptor beta chain is a study of blood T cell repertoires in COVID-19. This clone was seen just once. Sequencing used immunoSEQ multiplex PCR; TCRdb keeps in-frame clones, though not all of them. The sample gives about 250,000 clones, roughly 89% of which show up once; around 2.6% is in the top ten. The CDR3 has 16 residues. Trimming removed 4 bases from V and 6 bases from J; junction bases left unmatched: 11. Germline V gene lookup returns CDR1 LGHNT and CDR2 FRNRAP. All enrollees were roughly 18 to 95 years old and from approximately 25 US areas. Donors were grouped by their self-reported clinical history.

The clonotype was recovered from a woman between 25 and 40 years old with acute COVID-19. The chain links TRBV12-5 to TRBJ1-2; the match to TRBD1 covers 10 bases. The sequenced sample was PBMCs or T cells enriched from blood (not recorded which). The CDR3 loop reads CASGSPRTGGFDGYTF. CDR3 DNA sequence: TGTGCTAGTGGTTCCCCTCGGACAGGGGGTTTTGATGGCTACACCTTC.